One and the same sample provided the 13 T cell receptor beta chains below, sequenced in a study of cytomegalovirus exposure and HLA in healthy donors. Primers for the PCR totalled 60 Vbeta and 13 Jbeta. Repertoires were generated with immunoSEQ multiplex PCR, while TCRdb's copy carries only in-frame clones and drops some. The sample records 90,000 to 110,000 clones, 77% being singletons. Sequences were obtained from PBMCs. Receptors originate from a woman aged 40 to 50 in good health and CMV-seropositive.

The V and J genes are TRBV4-2 and TRBJ1-4; 9 bases fit TRBD1. V lost 1 base to trimming and J lost 8 bases; unmatched junction nucleotides: 5. This CDR3 contains 15 residues. Germline V gives CDR1 LGHNA, CDR2 YNFKEQ. The CDR3 sequence is CASSQGPGTGEKLFF. The CDR3 nucleotides are TGTGCCAGCAGCCAAGGTCCAGGGACAGGGGAAAAACTGTTTTTT.

The chain uses TRBV6-5 and TRBJ2-7, with 9 bases identical to TRBD1. Unmatched junction bases numbered 7, after V lost 6 bases and J lost 4 bases. The CDR3 is made up of 14 amino acids. Germline lookup yields CDR1 MNHEY and CDR2 SVGAGI. CDR3 in DNA: TGTGCCAGCAGGTCCGGGACAGGGCTTTACGAGCAGTACTTC. Its protein is CASRSGTGLYEQYF.

J is TRBJ1-4 and V is TRBV28, with a weak D call TRBD1 (6 bases). The CDR3 spans 15 residues. V was trimmed by 5 bases and J by 8 bases, leaving 18 bases between them. Looked up from germline, CDR1 is MDHEN and CDR2 is SYDVKM. Here the CDR3 DNA reads TGTGCCAGCAGTCTCCGAGAACAGGGTAACGAAAAACTGTTTTTT. Translated: CASSLREQGNEKLFF.

The V call is TRBV27, the J call TRBJ2-1; 8 nucleotides line up with TRBD2. The CDR3 consists of 14 residues. The V segment lost 10 bases and the J segment 9 bases; nucleotides outside the gene matches: 14. Germline values: CDR1 MNHEY, CDR2 SMNVEV (reference sequence). The CDR3 spells CATSAGLVVFEQFF. CDR3 in DNA: TGTGCCACCAGCGCGGGACTAGTTGTTTTTGAGCAGTTCTTC.

The CDR3 bases are TGTGCCAGCAGCCCCTCGGGACAGGACTTCGAAAAACTGTTTTTT. Protein: CASSPSGQDFEKLFF. The rearrangement uses TRBV7-2 and TRBJ1-4; 8 nucleotides align to TRBD1. V lost 5 bases and J lost 8; bases outside the gene matches: 10. Looked up from germline, CDR1 is SGHTA and CDR2 is FQGNSA. The CDR3 has 15 residues.

The chain is built from TRBV5-1 and TRBJ1-3, with D tentatively TRBD1 (5 bases). The germline V gene has CDR1 SGHRS and CDR2 YFSETQ. The CDR3 length is 16 residues. V was clipped by 2 bases and J by 2 bases, with 14 bases between them. Here the CDR3 DNA reads TGCGCCAGCAGCTTCCAGGGAGGGTTCACTGGAAACACCATATATTTT. The encoded protein is CASSFQGGFTGNTIYF.

The rearrangement uses TRBV11-2 and TRBJ2-5, with TRBD2 matching 13 bases. Per germline, CDR1 SGHAT and CDR2 FQNNGV. The CDR3 runs to 15 residues. Trimming removed 5 bases from V and 2 bases from J; junction bases left unmatched: 2. CDR3 protein: CASSKLAGGQETQYF. The CDR3 DNA reads as TGTGCCAGCAGCAAACTAGCGGGAGGGCAAGAGACCCAGTACTTC.

The CDR3 coding sequence is TGTGCCAGCAGCTTCACTAGCCTCGAGCAGTACTTC. It translates to CASSFTSLEQYF. The chain has TRBV7-8 and TRBJ2-7; TRBD2 is a possible D gene (6 bases). Per germline, CDR1 SGHVS and CDR2 FQNEAQ. There are 12 residues in the CDR3. V shed 3 bases and J shed 6 bases, with 9 bases lying between them.

CDR3 DNA: TGTGCCTGCCGACAGGGGCACACTGAAGCTTTCTTT. Encoded protein: CACRQGHTEAFF. The V call is TRBV30, the J call TRBJ1-1, with 8 bases identical to TRBD1. Germline-derived CDR1 and CDR2 are GTSNPN and SVGIG (reference sequence). The CDR3 covers 12 residues. The junction had 3 bases not matched to a gene; V was cut back by 6 bases and J by 3 bases.

The chain employs TRBV19 and TRBJ1-2; D is possibly TRBD1 (6 bases). The CDR3 extends over 14 amino acids. Germline V gene data show CDR1 as LNHDA and CDR2 as SQIVND (reference sequence). Trimming took 7 bases from V and 4 from J, leaving 16 bases between them. DNA for the CDR3: TGTGCCAGTACCCTTTGGGGGGGGCGCTATGGCTACACCTTC. Translated, it gives CASTLWGGRYGYTF.

This clone was seen only a few times. The chain links TRBV19 to TRBJ2-1; possible D gene TRBD1, 6 bases. The V gene's germline CDR1 is LNHDA and CDR2 SQIVND (reference sequence). Trimming took 3 bases from V and 10 from J, leaving 22 bases between them. The length of the CDR3 is 16 residues. In DNA form, the CDR3 reads TGTGCCAGTAGTATGCATAGGTGGGGGCGAACCTTGGAGCAGTTCTTC. It yields the protein CASSMHRWGRTLEQFF.

A single count supports this clone. The chain is built from TRBV7-9 and TRBJ2-3, with a tentative D call TRBD1 (8 bases). This CDR3 has 16 residues. Trimming took off 5 bases at V and 7 bases at J, with 22 bases between the two ends. Germline V lookup: CDR1 SEHNR, CDR2 FQNEAQ (reference sequence). CDR3 bases: TGTGCCAGCAGCCCAAGACCGACAGGGGAGGGACATACGCAGTATTTT. This sequence encodes CASSPRPTGEGHTQYF.

The chain recombines TRBV5-4 with TRBJ2-2; TRBD1 might be the D (5 bases). V was pared by 4 bases and J by 7 bases, with 17 bases between. The CDR3 consists of 15 residues. Germline V gene sequence: CDR1 SGHNT, CDR2 YYREEE (reference sequence). CDR3 residues: CASSPFDGRGGELFF. For the CDR3, the DNA is TGTGCCAGCAGCCCATTTGACGGTAGGGGCGGGGAGCTGTTTTTT.